The 30 T cell receptor beta chains reported below all come from one sample, sequenced in a study of blood T cells in healthy people across ages. It was with a sample-barcoded 5' primer and a J-beta primer mix that a second PCR of roughly 7 to 12 cycles was run. Each CDR3 protein gets one entry after TCRdb re-called the 5' RACE reads with MiXCR. The profile shows 800,000 to 950,000 distinct CDR3 sequences, about 36% of them singletons. The source material was blood. These receptors came from a man younger than 30 in good health.

This clonotype was seen only a few times. The chain uses TRBV6-6 and TRBJ2-7; D may be TRBD2 (6 bases). The CDR3 totals 11 residues. Trimming pared 5 bases from V and 6 bases from J, leaving 8 bases between. The germline CDR1 and CDR2 sequences are MNHNY and SVGAGI (reference sequence). Here the CDR3 DNA reads TGTGCCAGCAGTGCCGGGGGCGAGCAGTACTTC. Protein sequence: CASSAGGEQYF.

This clonotype was counted only a few times. The chain recombines TRBV5-5 with TRBJ1-3; D is unclear. Germline CDR1 SGHKS, CDR2 YYEKEE (reference sequence). CDR3 length: 16 amino acids. Trimming shortened V by 6 bases and J by 4 bases, and 20 bases separated the two germline ends. This chain's CDR3 is CASNPSDSRGGNTIYF. CDR3 nucleotide sequence: TGTGCCAGCAATCCTTCGGACTCCCGAGGCGGAAACACCATATATTTT.

This clonotype was found a few times. The rearrangement uses TRBV20-1 and TRBJ2-7; 9 positions agree with TRBD2. The CDR3 is 14 amino acids. CDR1 and CDR2 from the germline V gene are DFQATT and SNEGSKA (reference sequence). Trimming cost V 5 bases and J 3 bases; bases outside gene matches: 8. The CDR3: CSASPGTSLYEQYF. CDR3 DNA: TGCAGTGCTTCTCCCGGGACTAGCCTCTACGAGCAGTACTTC.

The chain recombines TRBV12-3 or TRBV12-4 with TRBJ1-1; no reliable D call. Trimming removed 3 bases at V and 1 base at J, with 9 bases between. The length of the CDR3 is 14 residues. This CDR3 is CASSFDPWNTEAFF. The CDR3 DNA reads TGTGCCAGCAGTTTTGATCCGTGGAACACTGAAGCTTTCTTT.

This clonotype has more than one count but fewer than ten. The V call is TRBV6-1, the J call TRBJ1-2; perhaps TRBD1 as D (5 bases). In germline, CDR1 is MNHNS, CDR2 SASEGT. Trimming removed 8 bases from V and 4 bases from J, with 14 bases in between. The CDR3 has 13 residues. CDR3 sequence (DNA): TGTGCCAGCCCCGACAGACCCACCTATGGCTACACCTTC. Protein sequence: CASPDRPTYGYTF.

This clonotype was counted between two and nine times. V and J are TRBV5-6 and TRBJ1-2, with 7 bases aligning to TRBD1. V shed 4 bases, J shed 7 bases, and the junction held 10 bases outside the gene matches. The CDR3 runs 14 residues. Per germline, CDR1 SGHDT and CDR2 YYEEEE. The CDR3 region is CASSIRTGALGYTF. Here the CDR3 DNA reads TGTGCCAGCAGCATACGAACAGGGGCGCTTGGCTACACCTTC.

DNA for the CDR3: TGCAGTGTTAGGCCTCCCCTAGCGGGGGGGCCTTTGGATACGCAGTATTTT. Its translation: CSVRPPLAGGPLDTQYF. The J gene is TRBJ2-3, the V gene TRBV20-1; TRBD2 matches 12 bases. The CDR3 is made up of 17 amino acids. From germline, CDR1 is DFQATT and CDR2 SNEGSKA (reference sequence). The V and J ends lost 7 bases and 6 bases, in that order; junction bases with no gene match: 17.

The chain links TRBV6-6 to TRBJ2-5; possible D gene TRBD2, 6 bases. Germline CDR1 MNHNY, CDR2 SVGAGI (reference sequence). The V and J ends lost 0 bases and 11 bases respectively, with 13 bases between them. The CDR3 covers 13 residues. Here the CDR3 DNA reads TGTGCCAGCAGTTACTCGGGGACTTTGGAGCAGTACTTC. It translates to CASSYSGTLEQYF.

This clonotype was recorded many times. The rearrangement joins TRBV10-3 to TRBJ2-1; possibly TRBD2 for D (6 bases). The CDR3 has 16 residues. Trimming stripped 0 bases from V and 4 bases from J, with 13 bases between. Germline CDR1 reads ENHRY; CDR2 reads SYGVKD. The CDR3 bases are TGTGCCATCAGTGAGTCGATGGCGGGGACTTACAATGAGCAGTTCTTC. As protein: CAISESMAGTYNEQFF.

The chain is built from TRBV14 and TRBJ2-5, with 10 bases lining up with TRBD1. The CDR3 sequence is 16 residues long. Germline V gene sequence: CDR1 SGHDN, CDR2 FVKESK. The V segment lost 2 bases and the J segment 4 bases; nucleotides outside the gene matches: 7. The CDR3 region is CASSQPRTGGTETQYF. CDR3 in DNA: TGTGCCAGCAGCCAACCTAGGACAGGGGGAACAGAGACCCAGTACTTC.

The table lists this clonotype with a few counts. This chain joins TRBV12-3 or TRBV12-4 and TRBJ2-7; D remains unclear. V was trimmed by 3 bases and J by 4 bases, leaving 7 bases between them. The CDR3 runs 12 residues. The CDR3 loop reads CASSFYFYEQYF. CDR3 DNA sequence: TGTGCCAGCAGTTTCTACTTTTACGAGCAGTACTTC.

This clonotype has just a few counts. The gene calls are TRBV4-2 and TRBJ2-2; D could derive from TRBD1 or TRBD2 (6 bases each). Germline V gene data show CDR1 as LGHNA and CDR2 as YNFKEQ. The germline V and J ends were trimmed by 0 bases and 4 bases, with 12 bases remaining between them. CDR3 length equals 16 residues. The CDR3 region has the DNA TGTGCCAGCAGCCAAGATTCGAGGGGGGCCACCGGGGAGCTGTTTTTT. It translates to CASSQDSRGATGELFF.

The rearrangement joins TRBV5-1 to TRBJ2-7; D gene unclear. The germline CDR1 and CDR2 sequences are SGHRS and YFSETQ. This CDR3 comprises 13 residues. The V end was cut by 1 base, the J end by 4 bases, with 9 bases between. The CDR3 protein is CASSLLPQYEQYF. DNA of the CDR3: TGCGCCAGCAGCTTGTTGCCACAATACGAGCAGTACTTC.

CDR3 DNA sequence: TGTGCCAGCAGCTTAGGTAGCGGGGAGAGGAGAAATACGCAGTATTTT. It is translated as CASSLGSGERRNTQYF. The chain combines TRBV7-2 with TRBJ2-3, with 8 bases lining up with TRBD2. In germline, CDR1 is SGHTA, CDR2 FQGNSA. The CDR3 length is 16 residues. V gave up 1 base and J gave up 7 bases; unmatched junction bases: 10.

This clonotype has more than one count but fewer than ten. The V and J genes are TRBV6-6 and TRBJ1-5; no clear D. CDR3 size: 16 residues. V was trimmed by 3 bases and J by 1 base, leaving 13 bases between them. Germline V CDR1 and CDR2: MNHNY, SVGAGI (reference sequence). The CDR3 reads CASSYPMDGSNQPQHF. In nucleotides, the CDR3 is TGTGCCAGCAGTTATCCGATGGACGGGAGCAATCAGCCCCAGCATTTT.

This clonotype was detected a few times. The rearrangement uses TRBV4-2 and TRBJ1-1; 9 bases are a match to TRBD1. In germline, CDR1 is LGHNA, CDR2 YNFKEQ. This CDR3 region has 14 residues. J lost 5 bases, V lost 5 bases, and 6 bases had no gene match. CDR3 sequence: CASSSGTGLTEAFF. The DNA of the CDR3 is TGTGCCAGCAGCTCCGGGACAGGGCTTACTGAAGCTTTCTTT.

This clonotype was detected ten times or more. The V call is TRBV7-2, the J call TRBJ2-7; D possibly corresponds to TRBD2 (5 bases). The CDR3 runs to 17 residues. Trimming pared 0 bases from V and 2 bases from J, leaving 17 bases between. CDR1 is SGHTA, CDR2 FQGNSA, per germline. The CDR3 spells CASSLAPPAANPYEQYF. In nucleotides, the CDR3 is TGTGCCAGCAGCTTAGCCCCCCCAGCGGCTAATCCCTACGAGCAGTACTTC.

This clonotype was seen at least ten times. The chain couples TRBV20-1 to TRBJ1-5; D not certain. The CDR3 has 13 residues. The V gene lost 5 bases and the J gene lost 0 bases, with 8 bases spanning the gap. The germline CDR1 and CDR2 sequences are DFQATT and SNEGSKA (reference sequence). In DNA form, the CDR3 reads TGCAGTGCTCCCGACATTAGCAATCAGCCCCAGCATTTT. Translated: CSAPDISNQPQHF.

The chain is built from TRBV12-3 or TRBV12-4 and TRBJ1-1; D is perhaps TRBD1 (5 bases). V was trimmed by 7 bases and J by 10 bases, leaving 16 bases between them. This CDR3 has 12 residues. The CDR3 nucleotides read TGTGCCAGCACCGGGGGGGGGATCGGAGCTTTCTTT. It translates to CASTGGGIGAFF.

The chain couples TRBV7-9 to TRBJ1-2; 9 nucleotides match TRBD1. Germline loops: CDR1 SEHNR, CDR2 FQNEAQ (reference sequence). The CDR3 has 14 residues. V lost 5 bases and J lost 5; bases outside the gene matches: 6. The CDR3 DNA reads TGTGCCAGCAGCGCCGGGACAGGGTTATATGGCTACACCTTC. Encoded protein: CASSAGTGLYGYTF.

This clonotype came up a few times. The J gene is TRBJ1-1, the V gene TRBV12-3 or TRBV12-4; TRBD1 matches 7 bases. Trimming took 6 bases from V and 4 from J; bases not matched to a gene: 11. The CDR3 extends over 15 amino acids. CDR3 bases: TGTGCCAGCAGCCGCCGACAGGGAATAGGCACTGAAGCTTTCTTT. Amino acid sequence: CASSRRQGIGTEAFF.

This clonotype has at least ten counts. The J gene is TRBJ2-1, the V gene TRBV12-3 or TRBV12-4; tentative D call: TRBD2 (5 bases). The CDR3 loop spans 14 amino acids. V lost 7 bases and J lost 8, with 18 bases in between. This chain's CDR3 is CASMVGARGDEQFF. The CDR3 DNA reads as TGTGCCAGCATGGTGGGAGCGAGAGGCGATGAGCAGTTCTTC.

This sequence joins TRBV18 and TRBJ2-1; no reliable D call. V shed 6 bases and J shed 8 bases, with 23 bases lying between them. CDR1 and CDR2 (germline): KGHSH, LQKENI. The CDR3 spans 16 residues. The CDR3 bases are TGTGCCAGCTCGCCCAACCGGCTCGAGCTCAATCATGAGCAGTTCTTC. This gives the protein CASSPNRLELNHEQFF.

With respect to this clonotype: Just one base apart from a much larger clone, this may be a read error. The rearrangement uses TRBV5-1 and TRBJ2-5; D is possibly TRBD1 (5 bases). The CDR3 is 14 residues long. CDR1 is SGHRS and CDR2 is YFSETQ in the germline V gene. In DNA, the CDR3 is TGCGCCAGCAGCCCCCCGCAGACAGAAGAGACCCTGTACTTC. It yields the protein CASSPPQTEETLYF.

This clonotype has more than one count but fewer than ten. V is TRBV12-3 or TRBV12-4 and J is TRBJ2-7; D possibly corresponds to TRBD1 (6 bases). The V and J ends lost 4 bases and 7 bases respectively, with 8 bases between them. The CDR3 contains 11 residues. The CDR3 bases are TGTGCCAGCAGTTGGACAGTTGAGCAGTACTTC. It encodes CASSWTVEQYF.

The chain recombines TRBV12-3 or TRBV12-4 with TRBJ1-1; D possibly corresponds to TRBD1 (5 bases). V gave up 3 bases and J gave up 3 bases, with 11 bases separating them. The CDR3 extends over 14 amino acids. CDR3 in amino acids: CASSFGGVDTEAFF. Here the CDR3 DNA reads TGTGCCAGCAGTTTTGGGGGGGTAGACACTGAAGCTTTCTTT.

A few counts support this clonotype. Given a much more abundant clone one base away, this may be a read error. This chain uses TRBV12-3 or TRBV12-4 with TRBJ2-3; D not resolved. Trimming pared 4 bases from V and 0 bases from J, leaving 11 bases between. The CDR3 sequence is 15 residues long. The CDR3 spells CASSCYHQSTDTQYF. The CDR3 nucleotides are TGTGCCAGCAGTTGTTATCATCAGAGCACAGATACGCAGTATTTT.

This clonotype showed up just a few times. The genes are TRBV9 and TRBJ2-5; possible D gene TRBD1, 5 bases. V lost 0 bases, J lost 11 bases, and 20 bases lay in between. Germline V lookup: CDR1 SGDLS, CDR2 YYNGEE. This CDR3 region has 15 residues. Here the CDR3 DNA reads TGTGCCAGCAGCGTAGTTGGTCTGGGCAGGGATGAGCAGTACTTC. Its translation: CASSVVGLGRDEQYF.

This chain uses TRBV28 with TRBJ2-5; D is possibly TRBD1 (5 bases). The V gene lost 6 bases and the J gene lost 1 base, with 9 bases spanning the gap. CDR1 MDHEN and CDR2 SYDVKM come from the germline V gene. The CDR3 is 13 amino acids. In nucleotides, the CDR3 is TGTGCCAGCAGAAGACAGATCCAAGAGACCCAGTACTTC. Amino acids: CASRRQIQETQYF.

The chain carries TRBV7-2 and TRBJ2-1; D is possibly TRBD1 (7 bases). The germline gives CDR1 SGHTA, CDR2 FQGNSA. The CDR3 runs to 17 residues. With 2 bases removed from V and 8 bases from J, the gap between germline ends came to 22 bases. For the CDR3, the DNA is TGTGCCAGCAGCTTATCAGGGGGGAGACCTACAGCTCATGAGCAGTTCTTC. This translates into CASSLSGGRPTAHEQFF.